The sequence of this T cell receptor beta chain was determined in a study of blood T cell repertoires in COVID-19. Study-wide background: In each case, the material was cDNA or gDNA derived from T cells, B-cell-depleted T cells, or PBMCs.

Germline values: CDR1 SGHNT, CDR2 YYREEE (reference sequence). Trimming stripped 4 bases from V and 3 bases from J, with 13 bases between. This CDR3 comprises 14 residues. As handled by the study authors: Reference gene primer amplification yielded estimated nucleated cell counts. Assay used: immunoSEQ multiplex PCR; TCRdb lists only in-frame clones, some missing. The V and J calls and clone size were taken over from that table, and D and trimming were inferred from the DNA. The sample yields around 400,000 clones, 80% to 90% seen once. Seattle participants joined during active infection and were tracked over time.

The source is a woman between 55 and 75 years old with COVID-19, enrolled during active disease. The material sequenced was peripheral blood. The chain couples TRBV5-4 to TRBJ1-2, with unresolved D. CDR3 bases: TGTGCCAGCAGCATGGACCTTCGGGACTATGGCTACACCTTC. This gives the protein CASSMDLRDYGYTF.